This is a list of T cell receptor beta chains from one sample in a study of T-cell memory formation after mild COVID-19. TCRdb re-called the 5' RACE reads with MiXCR, one entry per CDR3 protein. The table lists around 300,000 distinct CDR3 sequences, over 10% of them singletons, with roughly 23% in the top ten. What was sequenced was PBMCs or a T cell subset sorted from them (not recorded which). The receptors derive from a man between 18 and 29 years old who had mild COVID-19 (a few samples of this study predate the infection). Cell type and time point are not known. CDR3s include the opening cysteine and the closing phenylalanine or tryptophan. D genes are given only for firm matches. Clone size is not always given. Where it is, it says once, few, many or a class for expanded clones.

TRBD1	NA	TRBV6-5	TRBJ1-3	CATARTGASSGNTIYF	TGTGCCACTGCCCGGACAGGCGCGAGCTCTGGAAACACCATATATTTT
TRBD1	many	TRBV12-3/TRBV12-4	TRBJ1-2	CASSLPGGIGGYTF	TGTGCCAGCAGTTTGCCAGGGGGCATAGGTGGCTACACCTTC
TRBD1	NA	TRBV19	TRBJ1-6	CASSTSQGAASNSPLHF	TGTGCCAGTAGTACCTCACAGGGGGCGGCGTCTAATTCACCCCTCCACTTT
NA	many	TRBV27	TRBJ1-1	CASRSSPGRENTEAFF	TGTGCCAGCAGAAGTTCACCGGGACGAGAGAACACTGAAGCTTTCTTT
TRBD1	NA	TRBV9	TRBJ1-1	CASSRDSNTEAFF	TGTGCCAGCAGCCGGGACAGCAACACTGAAGCTTTCTTT
NA	many	TRBV9	TRBJ1-1	CASSVDGRNTEAFF	TGTGCCAGCAGCGTAGACGGGCGGAACACTGAAGCTTTCTTT
TRBD1	many	TRBV6-5	TRBJ2-4	CASSPRTGEDIQYF	TGTGCCAGCAGCCCCAGGACAGGGGAAGACATTCAGTACTTC
TRBD2	few	TRBV4-2	TRBJ2-7	CASSQRAGDDEQYF	TGTGCCAGCAGCCAGAGGGCGGGGGACGACGAGCAGTACTTC
NA	NA	TRBV20-1	TRBJ2-1	CSASDPKGSSYNEQFF	TGCAGTGCTAGCGACCCCAAGGGCAGCTCCTACAATGAGCAGTTCTTC
NA	NA	TRBV14	TRBJ2-7	CASSLTGEVTYEQYF	TGTGCCAGCAGCCTTACGGGGGAGGTAACCTACGAGCAGTACTTC
NA	NA	TRBV4-1	TRBJ2-5	CASSQVSGGWGETQYF	TGCGCCAGCAGCCAAGTCAGTGGGGGCTGGGGAGAGACCCAGTACTTC
TRBD1	few	TRBV5-1	TRBJ1-5	CASSLQGARNQPQHF	TGCGCCAGCAGCTTGCAGGGGGCTCGCAATCAGCCCCAGCATTTT
NA	NA	TRBV20-1	TRBJ1-2	CSASQPDGDYGYTF	TGCAGTGCTAGCCAACCCGACGGAGACTATGGCTACACCTTC
TRBD1	NA	TRBV7-2	TRBJ1-3	CASSLGDRVTGNSGNTIYF	TGTGCCAGCAGCCTAGGGGACAGGGTTACGGGGAACTCTGGAAACACCATATATTTT